The 21 T cell receptor beta chains reported below all come from one sample, sequenced in a study of cytomegalovirus exposure and HLA in healthy donors. The PCR made use of 60 Vbeta and 13 Jbeta primers. The protocol was immunoSEQ multiplex PCR, while the TCRdb copy is restricted to in-frame clones and leaves out a portion. The sample consists of around 91,000 clones, 70% to 85% of them appearing once. The sequenced sample was PBMCs. Receptors were obtained from a man aged 18 to 29 in good health and CMV-seronegative.

The rearrangement uses TRBV21-1 and TRBJ2-1; the tabulated D call, TRBD2, remains unverified against the DNA. TRBV21-1 represents a pseudogene. The CDR3 length is 12 residues. The CDR3 nucleotides are TGTGCCTACCCGGGCGGGCCAGATGGGCAGTTCTTC. It encodes CAYPGGPDGQFF.

About this clone: One junction end does not reproduce the germline sequence, and a read error may be involved. The chain combines TRBV7-7 with TRBJ2-5; a possible D gene is TRBD1 (6 bases). Germline V gene lookup returns CDR1 SSHAT and CDR2 FNYEAQ (reference sequence). The CDR3 covers 15 residues. CDR3 loop: CASSFQGGLRETQYF. The CDR3 DNA sequence: TGTGCTAGCAGCTTTCAAGGGGGATTACGGGAGACCCAGTACTTC.

The rearrangement uses TRBV5-8 and TRBJ2-1, with TRBD2 identical over 15 bases. This CDR3 comprises 16 residues. With V trimmed by 0 bases and J by 8 bases, 3 bases remained unmatched. Germline CDR1 SGHTS, CDR2 YDEGEE. CDR3 sequence: CASSLGTSGRADEQFF. The CDR3 DNA sequence: TGTGCCAGCAGCTTGGGGACTAGCGGGAGGGCGGATGAGCAGTTCTTC.

This chain joins TRBV5-6 and TRBJ2-4; D ambiguous. V dropped 3 bases and J dropped 8 bases, with 18 bases sitting between them. Looked up from germline, CDR1 is SGHDT and CDR2 is YYEEEE. There are 15 residues in the CDR3. The CDR3 bases are TGTGCCAGCAGCTCCTCGAGGTGGCGTGCGGACATTCAGTACTTC. Its translation is CASSSSRWRADIQYF.

The sample holds one count of this clone. The chain joins TRBV29-1 to TRBJ1-2; possible D gene TRBD1, 6 bases. The CDR3 loop spans 13 amino acids. CDR1 and CDR2 from the germline V gene are SQVTM and ANQGSEA. The V end was cut by 6 bases, the J end by 8 bases, with 19 bases between. CDR3 in amino acids: CSVKGAGVGGYTF. CDR3 bases: TGCAGCGTGAAAGGGGCAGGGGTAGGGGGCTACACCTTC.

J is TRBJ2-2 and V is TRBV9; D gene ambiguous. Trimming cost V 2 bases and J 5 bases, with 10 bases left between them. The V gene's germline CDR1 is SGDLS and CDR2 YYNGEE. The CDR3 runs 14 residues. CDR3 in DNA: TGTGCCAGCAGCGTCGAGCCGAGGACCGGGGAGCTGTTTTTT. Amino acid sequence: CASSVEPRTGELFF.

This chain uses TRBV4-1 with TRBJ2-5, with no clear D. The CDR3 consists of 11 residues. Trimming pared 4 bases from V and 3 bases from J, leaving 3 bases between. Per the germline V gene, CDR1 is MGHRA and CDR2 is YSYEKL. The CDR3 region is CASSLEETQYF. The CDR3 DNA reads TGCGCCAGCAGCCTAGAAGAGACCCAGTACTTC.

This clone appeared a single time. This chain connects TRBV5-1 to TRBJ1-2, with D possibly TRBD1 on 5 matching bases. Trimming took off 4 bases at V and 2 bases at J, with 15 bases between the two ends. The CDR3 is made up of 15 amino acids. From germline, CDR1 is SGHRS and CDR2 YFSETQ. The CDR3 nucleotides are TGCGCCAGCAGCGTCCCGGGGGATTTGAACTATGGCTACACCTTC. This translates into CASSVPGDLNYGYTF.

The J gene is TRBJ1-2, the V gene TRBV30; D ambiguous. Germline CDR1 reads GTSNPN; CDR2 reads SVGIG (reference sequence). V was trimmed by 4 bases and J by 3 bases, leaving 12 bases between them. This CDR3 has 13 amino acids. The chain's CDR3 is CAWTRWEYYGYTF. CDR3 nucleotide sequence: TGTGCCTGGACTCGATGGGAGTACTATGGCTACACCTTC.

The chain uses TRBV2 and TRBJ1-5; D gene uncertain. Germline V gene lookup returns CDR1 SNHLY and CDR2 FYNNEI. Trimming removed 0 bases from V and 6 bases from J, with 6 bases in between. CDR3 length: 13 residues. CDR3 DNA: TGTGCCAGCAGTGAAGCCTCCCCTCAGCCCCAGCATTTT. As protein: CASSEASPQPQHF. The full variable domain, completed using reference TRBV2 and TRBJ1-5, is EPEVTQTPSHQVTQMGQEVILRCVPISNHLYFYWYRQILGQKVEFLVSFYNNEISEKSEIFDDQFSVERPDGSNFTLKIRSTKLEDSAMYFCASSEASPQPQHFGDGTRLSIL.

This clone has a single count. CDR3 amino acids: CASSTGLAGGEETQYF. The CDR3 nucleotides are TGTGCCAGCAGTACGGGACTAGCGGGAGGGGAAGAGACCCAGTACTTC. The genes are TRBV9 and TRBJ2-5, with 16 nucleotides matching TRBD2. Germline trimming cut 5 bases from V and 3 bases from J; bases unmatched to any gene: 4. The germline gives CDR1 SGDLS, CDR2 YYNGEE. This CDR3 is 16 amino acids long.

The chain employs TRBV27 and TRBJ1-1, with D maybe TRBD1 (6 bases). The CDR3 has 15 amino acids. The germline V gene encodes CDR1 MNHEY and CDR2 SMNVEV (reference sequence). Trimming cost V 6 bases and J 1 base, with 15 bases left between them. This CDR3 is CASSPRGYGNTEAFF. The DNA for the CDR3 is TGTGCCAGCAGCCCCAGGGGTTATGGGAACACTGAAGCTTTCTTT.

The rearrangement links TRBV5-6 to TRBJ1-1; TRBD1 matches 11 bases. The CDR3 covers 18 residues. Germline V lookup: CDR1 SGHDT, CDR2 YYEEEE. V shed 2 bases and J 1 base; nucleotides not matched to a gene: 10. Written as DNA, the CDR3 is TGTGCCAGCAGCTTTTCTTGGACAGGGGGCGTTCGGAACACTGAAGCTTTCTTT. This sequence encodes CASSFSWTGGVRNTEAFF.

The chain has TRBV30 and TRBJ1-4; D not resolved. CDR3 length equals 11 residues. Germline V gene data show CDR1 as GTSNPN and CDR2 as SVGIG (reference sequence). The CDR3 spells CAGNSIEKLFF. CDR3 nucleotide sequence: TGTGCGGGCAACAGTATAGAAAAACTGTTTTTT.

The gene calls are TRBV7-9 and TRBJ2-4; D is unresolved. Trimming pared 6 bases from V and 3 bases from J, leaving 12 bases between. Germline V gene data show CDR1 as SEHNR and CDR2 as FQNEAQ (reference sequence). CDR3 length: 14 amino acids. Here the CDR3 reads CASSIDKDKNIQYF. The CDR3 DNA is TGTGCCAGCAGTATAGACAAAGACAAAAACATTCAGTACTTC.

The chain carries TRBV2 and TRBJ1-3; D perhaps matches TRBD1 (5 bases). The CDR3 consists of 15 residues. The germline gives CDR1 SNHLY, CDR2 FYNNEI. V was pared by 5 bases and J by 3 bases, with 14 bases between. CDR3 in amino acids: CASSRGDIHGNTIYF. In nucleotides, the CDR3 is TGTGCCAGCAGTAGGGGCGACATCCATGGAAACACCATATATTTT.

This clone was recorded only once. V and J are TRBV6-6 and TRBJ2-7; 7 bases map to TRBD1. The CDR3 covers 16 residues. CDR1 MNHNY and CDR2 SVGAGI come from the germline V gene (reference sequence). V gave up 5 bases and J gave up 0 bases; unmatched junction bases: 10. The CDR3 is CASSPFGQVVSYEQYF. CDR3 coding DNA: TGTGCCAGCAGTCCGTTTGGACAGGTCGTCTCCTACGAGCAGTACTTC.

The chain uses TRBV4-3 and TRBJ2-1; 8 bases agree with TRBD1. This CDR3 has 16 residues. Trimming at V came to 0 bases and at J to 8 bases, leaving 9 bases not matched to a gene. Germline V lookup: CDR1 LGHNA, CDR2 YSLEER. CDR3 amino acids: CASSQERTGNWYEQFF. CDR3 nucleotide sequence: TGCGCCAGCAGCCAAGAGAGGACAGGGAATTGGTATGAGCAGTTCTTC.

The chain couples TRBV7-3 to TRBJ1-1; no definite D call. The V gene's germline CDR1 is SGHTA and CDR2 FQGTGA. The CDR3 spans 14 residues. V lost 1 base and J 4 bases, leaving 10 bases between the germline ends. CDR3 region: CASSLMGSSTEAFF. DNA of the CDR3: TGTGCCAGCAGCTTAATGGGCTCGAGCACTGAAGCTTTCTTT.

This chain uses TRBV19 with TRBJ1-2, with D possibly matching TRBD1 (6 bases). In germline, CDR1 is LNHDA, CDR2 SQIVND (reference sequence). The CDR3 sequence is 14 residues long. V lost 3 bases to trimming and J lost 3 bases, with 11 bases between them. The CDR3 sequence is CASSIPRGDYGYTF. In DNA, the CDR3 is TGTGCCAGTAGTATCCCCAGGGGTGACTATGGCTACACCTTC.

A few counts support this clone. The chain is built from TRBV6-5 and TRBJ1-2; D is possibly TRBD1 (5 bases). Germline V gene lookup returns CDR1 MNHEY and CDR2 SVGAGI. V lost 0 bases and J lost 6, with 11 bases in between. The CDR3 consists of 14 residues. CDR3 DNA sequence: TGTGCCAGCAGTTACTCGACTAGCAGGGATGGCTACACCTTC. It translates to CASSYSTSRDGYTF.